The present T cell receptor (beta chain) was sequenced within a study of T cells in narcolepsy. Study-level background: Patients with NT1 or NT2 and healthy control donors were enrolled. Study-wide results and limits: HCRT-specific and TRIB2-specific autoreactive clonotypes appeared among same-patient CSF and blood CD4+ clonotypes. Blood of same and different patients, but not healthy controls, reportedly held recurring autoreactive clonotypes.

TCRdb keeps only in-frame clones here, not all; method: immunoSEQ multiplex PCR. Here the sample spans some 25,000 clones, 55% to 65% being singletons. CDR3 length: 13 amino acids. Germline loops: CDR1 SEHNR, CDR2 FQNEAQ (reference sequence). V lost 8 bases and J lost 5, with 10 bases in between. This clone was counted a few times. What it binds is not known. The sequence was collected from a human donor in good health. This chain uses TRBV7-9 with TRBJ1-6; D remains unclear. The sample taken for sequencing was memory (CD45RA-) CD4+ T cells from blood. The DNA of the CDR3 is TGTGCCAGCGAAGATTCGGATAATTCACCCCTCCACTTT. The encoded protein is CASEDSDNSPLHF.